The rows below give T cell receptor beta chains drawn from one sample of a study of beta chain features in type 1 diabetes. Sequencing was performed with immunoSEQ multiplex PCR; in TCRdb, only in-frame clones are kept and a portion is missing. Of 240,000 or so clones listed, approximately 14% are singletons. The sample was naive CD4+ T cells from blood. The source is a man younger than 45 with type 1 diabetes. Each CDR3 is given with its conserved first and last residue. Some rows have no size entry. The others give once, few or many, or a class for an expanded clone.

>TRBV18|NA
CASSPPTRGQETQYF
>TRBV7-9|few
CASSGQENTEAFF
>TRBV11-2|few
CASSLVGGPTDTQYF
>TRBV19|NA
CASSMKGGDGYTF
>TRBV25-1|NA
CASSDRTNTGELFF
>TRBV7-9|NA
CASSLGTNSGSTDTQYF
>TRBV29-1|NA
CSVVPSSDEQFF
>TRBV2|few
CASRGQGETQYF
>TRBV18|NA
CASSLPNEKLFF
>TRBV9|NA
CASSVGTSGRNEQFF
>TRBV10-1|NA
CASSESGLAGTQETQYF
>TRBV5-1|few
CASSLVAGAKNIQYF
>TRBV9|few
CASSPDIGGTEAFF
>TRBV18|NA
CASSGGLGGEQYF
>TRBV15|few
CATSRGGTSGTHNEQFF
>TRBV5-1|few
CASGQGRANTGELFF
>TRBV19|NA
CASMDFSGRAEQFF
>TRBV7-8|few
CASSFRGTQETQYF
>TRBV30|NA
CAWSHRAGGTQPQHF
>TRBV6-1|few
CASSGSTRGPYEQYF
>TRBV19|NA
CASSIGDRGRDEQFF
>TRBV5-1|NA
CASSLDSLSYNEQFF
>TRBV11-2|NA
CASSFQGYEQYF
>TRBV11-2|NA
CASSLSGRLTDTQYF
>TRBV9|few
CASSLGTGRFWNEQFF
>TRBV7-9|few
CASSLQGGLYEQYF
>TRBV29-1|few
CSVGGQASSYEQYF
>TRBV6-1|few
CASTEDVYGYTF
>TRBV13|few
CASSLARNTEAFF
>TRBV5-4|NA
CASRRAGDSRETQYF
>TRBV28|few
CASSGASTPTNEKLFF
>TRBV16|NA
CASSLLGTPLYNEQFF
>TRBV2|NA
CASRGTSGGEQFF
>TRBV19|NA
CASRLGLADSTDTQYF
>TRBV6-5|NA
CASSYSRDTSYEQYF
>TRBV4-2|NA
CASSQAPPGAYEQYF
>TRBV11-3|NA
CASSPGTGVGSPLHF
>TRBV11-2|once
CASSLAGQGLGGYTF
>TRBV6-4|NA
CASSDSPSRGYNEQFF
>TRBV7-2|NA
CASSPGAEQYEQFF
>TRBV6-5|NA
CASSYSGGTEAFF
>TRBV7-2|NA
CASSLVTPYNEQFF
>TRBV29-1|NA
CSVGRRRGGDGYTF
>TRBV29-1|few
CSVVVAGGPGDTQYF